A selection of T cell receptor beta chains follows, all from one sample in a study of T-cell memory formation after mild COVID-19. MiXCR was run by TCRdb on the 5' RACE reads, yielding one entry per CDR3 protein. The sample shows 350,000 to 550,000 distinct CDR3 sequences, approximately 19% of them seen only once. The source material was PBMCs or a T cell subset sorted from them (not recorded which). The receptors were gathered from a man younger than 35 who had mild COVID-19 (a few samples of this study predate the infection). Cell type and time point are not known. The CDR3 runs from the conserved cysteine through the conserved F or W. Fields, in order: V gene, clone size, D gene, J gene, CDR3 protein, CDR3 DNA. A D gene is named only where the DNA matches it firmly. Rows give clone size only sometimes, using once, few, many, or a class for an expanded clone.

>TRBV12-3/TRBV12-4|NA|TRBD1|TRBJ2-1
CASSPKRDRPYNEQFF
TGTGCCAGCAGCCCGAAGAGGGACAGGCCCTACAATGAGCAGTTCTTC
>TRBV6-1|NA|TRBD1|TRBJ2-7
CASSEPGSGGPYEQYF
TGTGCCAGCAGTGAACCTGGTTCAGGGGGCCCCTACGAGCAGTACTTC
>TRBV11-2|few|TRBD1|TRBJ1-4
CASSSNRGRSEKLFF
TGTGCCAGCAGCTCGAACAGGGGGCGTAGTGAAAAACTGTTTTTT
>TRBV7-2|many|NA|TRBJ2-2
CASSLANRNTGELFF
TGTGCCAGCAGCTTAGCGAACAGAAACACCGGGGAGCTGTTTTTT
>TRBV7-6|many|NA|TRBJ2-4
CASSPLEGVKNIQYF
TGTGCCAGCAGCCCCCTGGAAGGGGTCAAAAACATTCAGTACTTC
>TRBV21-1|few|NA|TRBJ2-1
CASIIPGPSYNEQFF
TGTGCCAGCATTATACCGGGACCCAGCTACAATGAGCAGTTCTTC
>TRBV3-1|many|NA|TRBJ2-2
CASSHARGLGSHTGELFF
TGTGCCAGCAGCCACGCCAGGGGACTTGGTTCGCACACCGGGGAGCTGTTTTTT
>TRBV11-2|NA|NA|TRBJ2-3
CASSTPEGLWGTDTQYF
TGTGCCAGCAGCACACCGGAAGGGCTCTGGGGTACAGATACGCAGTATTTT
>TRBV3-1|NA|TRBD1|TRBJ1-1
CASSQERRGEAFF
TGTGCCAGCAGCCAAGAGCGCAGGGGGGAAGCTTTCTTT
>TRBV19|few|NA|TRBJ2-7
CASSTPGGAPTEQYF
TGTGCCAGTAGTACCCCGGGCGGGGCGCCTACCGAGCAGTACTTC
>TRBV6-5|few|TRBD2|TRBJ2-1
CASSQTSGVNEQFF
TGTGCCAGCAGTCAGACTAGCGGGGTCAATGAGCAGTTCTTC
>TRBV18|few|NA|TRBJ2-7
CASSPPGPHEQYF
TGTGCCAGCTCACCACCGGGACCACACGAGCAGTACTTC
>TRBV20-1|few|NA|TRBJ2-7
CSARTGTTYEQYF
TGCAGTGCTAGGACCGGGACAACCTACGAGCAGTACTTC
>TRBV12-3/TRBV12-4|few|NA|TRBJ2-7
CASMSQNSYEQYF
TGTGCCAGCATGTCGCAGAACTCCTACGAGCAGTACTTC
>TRBV11-1|NA|NA|TRBJ2-1
CASSGNPTGSYNEQFF
TGTGCCAGCAGCGGAAACCCGACTGGCTCCTACAATGAGCAGTTCTTC
>TRBV19|NA|NA|TRBJ2-3
CASSISGRRNTQYF
TGTGCCAGTAGTATTTCGGGCCGACGAAATACGCAGTATTTT
>TRBV6-6|few|TRBD1|TRBJ1-2
CASSYSPRTGLDYGYTF
TGTGCCAGCAGTTACTCCCCACGGACAGGGCTGGACTATGGCTACACCTTC
>TRBV20-1|few|NA|TRBJ1-2
CSARDLTTFRDGYTF
TGCAGTGCTAGAGATCTGACAACCTTTAGGGATGGCTACACCTTC
>TRBV6-5|NA|TRBD1|TRBJ2-1
CASRRTGGIYNEQFF
TGTGCCAGCAGACGGACAGGGGGCATCTACAATGAGCAGTTCTTC
>TRBV7-7|many|TRBD2|TRBJ2-3
CASSPGLASTDTQYF
TGTGCCAGCAGCCCGGGACTAGCGAGCACAGATACGCAGTATTTT
>TRBV7-9|few|TRBD1|TRBJ2-5
CASSPQRRQGKETQYF
TGTGCCAGCAGCCCTCAGCGGAGACAGGGAAAAGAGACCCAGTACTTC
>TRBV12-3/TRBV12-4|NA|NA|TRBJ2-3
CASSSVWQADTQYF
TGTGCCAGCAGTTCCGTTTGGCAGGCAGATACGCAGTATTTT
>TRBV29-1|NA|NA|TRBJ1-2
CSVAQGEYGYTF
TGCAGCGTTGCCCAGGGAGAGTATGGCTACACCTTC
>TRBV6-5|NA|NA|TRBJ1-2
CASSPQGSAYYGYTF
TGTGCCAGCAGTCCACAGGGTTCCGCATATTATGGCTACACCTTC
>TRBV9|NA|NA|TRBJ2-5
CASSPDGQGRETQYF
TGTGCCAGCAGCCCAGACGGGCAGGGACGAGAGACCCAGTACTTC
>TRBV6-5|NA|TRBD1|TRBJ2-6
CASSRGQGTGANVLTF
TGTGCCAGCAGTAGAGGACAGGGGACTGGGGCCAACGTCCTGACTTTC
>TRBV27|few|NA|TRBJ1-1
CASSHPESTEAFF
TGTGCCAGCAGTCACCCTGAATCCACTGAAGCTTTCTTT
>TRBV30|few|NA|TRBJ2-1
CAWSDLGEGEQFF
TGTGCCTGGAGTGACCTGGGCGAGGGGGAGCAGTTCTTC
>TRBV18|NA|TRBD2|TRBJ2-1
CASSPGTSGGANEQFF
TGTGCCAGCTCACCCGGGACTAGCGGGGGGGCCAATGAGCAGTTCTTC